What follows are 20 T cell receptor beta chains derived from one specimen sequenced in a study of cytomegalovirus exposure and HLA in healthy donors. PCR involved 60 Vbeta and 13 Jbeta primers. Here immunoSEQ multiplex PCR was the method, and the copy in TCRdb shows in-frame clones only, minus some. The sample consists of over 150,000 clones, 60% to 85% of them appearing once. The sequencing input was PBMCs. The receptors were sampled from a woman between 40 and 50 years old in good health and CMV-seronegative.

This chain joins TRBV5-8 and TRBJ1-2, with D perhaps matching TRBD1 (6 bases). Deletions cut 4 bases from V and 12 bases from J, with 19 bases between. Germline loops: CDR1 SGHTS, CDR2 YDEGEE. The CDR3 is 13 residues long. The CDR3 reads CASSHYTGTPDTF. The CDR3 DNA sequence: TGTGCCAGCAGCCACTATACCGGGACACCTGACACCTTC.

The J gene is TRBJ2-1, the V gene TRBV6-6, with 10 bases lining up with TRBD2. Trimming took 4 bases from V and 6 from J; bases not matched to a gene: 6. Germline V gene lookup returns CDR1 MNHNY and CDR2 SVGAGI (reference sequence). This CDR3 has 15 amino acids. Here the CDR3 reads CASSLGLAGVNEQFF. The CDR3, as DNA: TGTGCCAGCAGTTTAGGGCTAGCGGGGGTCAATGAGCAGTTCTTC.

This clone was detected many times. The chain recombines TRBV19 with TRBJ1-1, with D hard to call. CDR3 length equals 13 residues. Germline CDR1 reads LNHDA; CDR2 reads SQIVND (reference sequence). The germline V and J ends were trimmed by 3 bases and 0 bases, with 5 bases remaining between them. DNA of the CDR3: TGTGCCAGTAGTATGTACTTGAACACTGAAGCTTTCTTT. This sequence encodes CASSMYLNTEAFF.

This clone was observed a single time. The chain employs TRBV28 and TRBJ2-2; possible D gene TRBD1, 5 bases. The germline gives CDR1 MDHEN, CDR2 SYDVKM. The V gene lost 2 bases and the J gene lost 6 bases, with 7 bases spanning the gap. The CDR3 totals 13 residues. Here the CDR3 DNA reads TGTGCCAGCAGTTTAGAAGGGGCCGGGGAGCTGTTTTTT. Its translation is CASSLEGAGELFF.

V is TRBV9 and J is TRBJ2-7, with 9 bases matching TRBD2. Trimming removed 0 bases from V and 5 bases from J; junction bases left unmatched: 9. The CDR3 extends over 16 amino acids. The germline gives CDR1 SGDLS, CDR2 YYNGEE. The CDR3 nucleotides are TGTGCCAGCAGCGTAGCGGATAGCGGGAGTGGTGACGAGCAGTACTTC. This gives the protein CASSVADSGSGDEQYF.

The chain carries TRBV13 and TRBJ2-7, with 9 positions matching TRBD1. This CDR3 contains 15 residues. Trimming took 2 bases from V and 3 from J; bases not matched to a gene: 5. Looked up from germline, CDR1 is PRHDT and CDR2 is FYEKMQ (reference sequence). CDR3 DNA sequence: TGTGCCAGCAGCTTATTCCCGGGACAGGGCTACGAGCAGTACTTC. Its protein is CASSLFPGQGYEQYF.

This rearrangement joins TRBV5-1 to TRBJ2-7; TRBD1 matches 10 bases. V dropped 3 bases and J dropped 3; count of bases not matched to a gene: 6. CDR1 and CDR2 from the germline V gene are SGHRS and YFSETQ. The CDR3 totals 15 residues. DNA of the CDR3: TGCGCCAGCAGCTCTGGGGGGACAGGGGTCTACGAGCAGTACTTC. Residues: CASSSGGTGVYEQYF.

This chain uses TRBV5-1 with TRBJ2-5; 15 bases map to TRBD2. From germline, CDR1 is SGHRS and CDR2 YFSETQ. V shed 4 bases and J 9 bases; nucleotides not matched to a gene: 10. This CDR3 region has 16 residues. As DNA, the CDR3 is TGCGCCAGCAGCCACGGACTAGCGGGGGGGACAGGGTCCCAGTACTTC. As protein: CASSHGLAGGTGSQYF.

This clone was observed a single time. The CDR3 bases are TGCGCCAGCAGTCGGGACAGGCAAGTACACACAGATACGCAGTATTTT. It codes for CASSRDRQVHTDTQYF. The rearrangement uses TRBV5-1 and TRBJ2-3; 8 bases are shared with TRBD1. CDR3 size: 16 residues. Germline trimming cut 5 bases from V and 2 bases from J; bases unmatched to any gene: 10. Germline values: CDR1 SGHRS, CDR2 YFSETQ.

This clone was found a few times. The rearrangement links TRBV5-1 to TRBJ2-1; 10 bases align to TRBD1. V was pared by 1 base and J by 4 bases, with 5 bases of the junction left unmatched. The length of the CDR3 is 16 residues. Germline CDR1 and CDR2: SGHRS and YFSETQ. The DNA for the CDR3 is TGCGCCAGCAGCTTGTTTACGGGACAGGGGTACAATGAGCAGTTCTTC. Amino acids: CASSLFTGQGYNEQFF.

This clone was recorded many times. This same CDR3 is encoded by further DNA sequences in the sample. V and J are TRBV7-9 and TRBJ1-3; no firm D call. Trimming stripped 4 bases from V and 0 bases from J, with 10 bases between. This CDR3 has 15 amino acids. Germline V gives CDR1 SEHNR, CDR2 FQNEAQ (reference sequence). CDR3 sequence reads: CASSSPRSSGNTIYF. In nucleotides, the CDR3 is TGTGCCAGCAGCTCCCCGAGGAGCTCTGGAAACACCATATATTTT.

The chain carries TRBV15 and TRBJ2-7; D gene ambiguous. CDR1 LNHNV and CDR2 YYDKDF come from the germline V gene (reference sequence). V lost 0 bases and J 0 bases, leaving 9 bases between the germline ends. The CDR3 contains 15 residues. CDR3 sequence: CATSRELGSSYEQYF. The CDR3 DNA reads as TGTGCCACCAGCAGAGAGTTGGGCAGCTCCTACGAGCAGTACTTC.

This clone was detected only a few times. The CDR3 DNA follows: TGTGCCAGCAGTTACGGACAGCTCAATCAGCCCCAGCATTTT. The encoded protein is CASSYGQLNQPQHF. The V gene is TRBV2, the J gene TRBJ1-5; D might be TRBD1 (6 bases). This CDR3 comprises 14 residues. V was pared by 5 bases and J by 3 bases, with 11 bases between. In germline, CDR1 is SNHLY, CDR2 FYNNEI.

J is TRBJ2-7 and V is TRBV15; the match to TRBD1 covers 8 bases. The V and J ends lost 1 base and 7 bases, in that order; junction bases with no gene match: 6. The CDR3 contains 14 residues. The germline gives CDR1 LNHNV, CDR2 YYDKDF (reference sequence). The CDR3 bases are TGTGCCACCAGCAGAGCAAGGACAGGGAGGGAGCAGTACTTC. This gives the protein CATSRARTGREQYF.

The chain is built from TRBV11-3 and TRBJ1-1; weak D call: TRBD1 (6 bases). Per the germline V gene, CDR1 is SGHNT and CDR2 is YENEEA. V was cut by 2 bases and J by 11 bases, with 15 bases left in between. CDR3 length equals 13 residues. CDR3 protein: CASSLYGGVSAFF. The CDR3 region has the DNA TGTGCCAGCAGCTTATATGGGGGCGTCTCGGCTTTCTTT.

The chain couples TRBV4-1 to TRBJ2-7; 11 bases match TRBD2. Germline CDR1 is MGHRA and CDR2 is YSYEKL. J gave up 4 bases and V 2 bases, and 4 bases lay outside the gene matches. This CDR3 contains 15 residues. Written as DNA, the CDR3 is TGCGCCAGCAGCCAATATAGCGGGGGGGCTTACGAGCAGTACTTC. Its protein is CASSQYSGGAYEQYF.

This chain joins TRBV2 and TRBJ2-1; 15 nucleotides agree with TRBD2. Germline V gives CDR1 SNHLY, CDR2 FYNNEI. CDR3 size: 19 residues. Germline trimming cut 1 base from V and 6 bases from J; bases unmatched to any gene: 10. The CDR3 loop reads CASSEGRTSGGASVNEQFF. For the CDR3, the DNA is TGTGCCAGCAGTGAAGGCCGGACTAGCGGGGGGGCCTCTGTCAATGAGCAGTTCTTC.

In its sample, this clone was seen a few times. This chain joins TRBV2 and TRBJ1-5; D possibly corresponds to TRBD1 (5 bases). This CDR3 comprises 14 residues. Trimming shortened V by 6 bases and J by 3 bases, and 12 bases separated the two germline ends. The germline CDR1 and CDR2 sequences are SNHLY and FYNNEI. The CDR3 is CASRLDNSNQPQHF. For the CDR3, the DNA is TGTGCCAGCAGATTGGACAATTCCAATCAGCCCCAGCATTTT.

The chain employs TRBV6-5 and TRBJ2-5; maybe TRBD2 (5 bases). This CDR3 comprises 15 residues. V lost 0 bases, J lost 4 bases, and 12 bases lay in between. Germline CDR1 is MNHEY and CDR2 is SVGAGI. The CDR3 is CASSYSLTGRETQYF. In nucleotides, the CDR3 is TGTGCCAGCAGTTACTCGCTTACTGGGAGAGAGACCCAGTACTTC.

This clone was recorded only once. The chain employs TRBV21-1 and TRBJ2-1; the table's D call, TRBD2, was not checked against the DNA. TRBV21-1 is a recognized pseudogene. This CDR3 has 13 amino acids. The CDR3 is CASSKLGGNEQFF. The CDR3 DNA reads TGTGCCAGCAGCAAACTGGGGGGGAATGAGCAGTTCTTC.